This is a list of T cell receptor beta chains from one sample in a study of shared clonotypes between healthy human individuals. Only in-frame clones appear in the TCRdb table, and some are missing; sequencing was by immunoSEQ multiplex PCR. The data hold about 2.4 million clones, with over 85% observed a single time. The material sequenced was naive CD4+ T cells from PBMCs. Every receptor here comes from a man between 18 and 29 years old in good health. Some clones in this sample may be carry-over from other donors' samples. Both conserved end residues are part of each CDR3. D genes are given only for firm matches. Not every row has a clone size; where given, it reads once, few, many or a size class.

V gene	D gene	clone size	J gene	CDR3 protein	CDR3 DNA
TRBV28	.	.	TRBJ1-5	CASSAGGNYNQPQHF	TGTGCCAGCAGTGCAGGAGGCAACTACAATCAGCCCCAGCATTTT
TRBV4-1	TRBD2	.	TRBJ2-7	CASSQQTSGSYEQYF	TGCGCCAGCAGCCAACAGACTAGCGGGAGCTACGAGCAGTACTTC
TRBV28	TRBD1	.	TRBJ2-5	CASSTGAEGQETQYF	TGTGCCAGCTCGACAGGGGCGGAAGGCCAAGAGACCCAGTACTTC
TRBV6-6	.	.	TRBJ2-1	CASLPPGRPYNEQFF	TGTGCCAGCCTACCCCCGGGACGGCCATACAATGAGCAGTTCTTC
TRBV28	.	.	TRBJ2-5	CASRGPQETQYF	TGTGCCAGCAGGGGACCTCAAGAGACCCAGTACTTC
TRBV6-5	.	.	TRBJ2-5	CASSYSSVGKETQYF	TGTGCCAGCAGTTACTCGTCCGTTGGAAAAGAGACCCAGTACTTC
TRBV14	.	.	TRBJ2-2	CASSQFWDTGELFF	TGTGCCAGCAGCCAATTTTGGGACACCGGGGAGCTGTTTTTT
TRBV28	.	.	TRBJ2-1	CASSSQNVIEQFF	TGTGCCAGCAGTTCCCAAAATGTCATTGAGCAGTTCTTC
TRBV19	TRBD1	.	TRBJ1-2	CASSMQGADYGYTF	TGTGCCAGTAGTATGCAGGGGGCTGACTATGGCTACACCTTC
TRBV29-1	.	.	TRBJ2-5	CSVERGRGEEETQYF	TGCAGCGTTGAACGGGGGAGAGGGGAAGAAGAGACCCAGTACTTC
TRBV9	.	.	TRBJ2-1	CASSPEGPHNEQFF	TGTGCCAGCAGCCCCGAGGGCCCCCACAATGAGCAGTTCTTC
TRBV9	.	.	TRBJ2-7	CASSQSGFSYEQYF	TGTGCCAGCAGCCAGAGTGGATTCTCCTACGAGCAGTACTTC
TRBV5-4	TRBD2	.	TRBJ2-3	CASSDRLAGDGDTQYF	TGTGCCAGCAGCGACAGACTAGCGGGAGATGGAGATACGCAGTATTTT
TRBV11-3	.	.	TRBJ2-2	CASSRENSFTGELFF	TGTGCCAGCAGCCGAGAAAACAGTTTTACCGGGGAGCTGTTTTTT
TRBV19	.	.	TRBJ2-3	CASSIMLTDTQYF	TGTGCCAGTAGTATAATGCTGACAGATACGCAGTATTTT
TRBV2	TRBD1	.	TRBJ1-2	CASRGQASAFYGYTF	TGTGCCAGCAGGGGACAGGCTTCGGCGTTCTATGGCTACACCTTC
TRBV6-5	.	.	TRBJ2-7	CASARLGEQYF	TGTGCCAGCGCCCGTCTGGGAGAGCAGTACTTC
TRBV7-6	TRBD1	.	TRBJ2-5	CASSYRTGAAGTQYF	TGTGCCAGCAGTTACCGGACAGGGGCGGCCGGGACCCAGTACTTC
TRBV28	.	.	TRBJ1-1	CASRPNLREATEAFF	TGTGCCAGCAGGCCCAACCTCCGGGAGGCCACTGAAGCTTTCTTT
TRBV29-1	.	once	TRBJ2-3	CSPRDSGTDTQYF	TGCAGCCCCCGGGACTCAGGCACAGATACGCAGTATTTT
TRBV7-3	.	.	TRBJ2-1	CASSLQTGNEQFF	TGTGCCAGCAGTCTCCAAACCGGGAATGAGCAGTTCTTC
TRBV7-2	.	.	TRBJ2-1	CASTGLYEQFF	TGTGCCAGCACGGGCCTCTATGAGCAGTTCTTC
TRBV5-6	.	.	TRBJ2-7	CASSLGHRNSYEQYF	TGTGCCAGCAGCTTGGGGCACCGAAACTCCTACGAGCAGTACTTC
TRBV5-1	.	.	TRBJ2-1	CASSLALGSYNEQFF	TGCGCCAGCAGCTTGGCCTTGGGTTCCTACAATGAGCAGTTCTTC
TRBV5-5	.	.	TRBJ2-5	CASSPQGSQETQYF	TGTGCCAGCAGCCCACAGGGATCCCAAGAGACCCAGTACTTC
TRBV7-3	TRBD1	.	TRBJ2-7	CASSEGGGTGPYEQYF	TGTGCCAGCTCAGAAGGAGGGGGGACAGGTCCCTACGAGCAGTACTTC
TRBV5-1	TRBD1	.	TRBJ2-5	CASSLQGAEETQYF	TGCGCCAGCAGCCTACAGGGGGCAGAAGAGACCCAGTACTTC
TRBV6-1	TRBD1	.	TRBJ2-7	CASSRDREFYEQYF	TGTGCCAGCTCCCGGGACAGGGAATTCTACGAGCAGTACTTC
TRBV29-1	.	.	TRBJ1-4	CSAGLGSNEKLFF	TGCAGCGCGGGCCTGGGATCTAATGAAAAACTGTTTTTT
TRBV27	TRBD2	.	TRBJ2-7	CASSFSGRAVLHEQYF	TGTGCCAGCAGTTTTAGCGGGAGGGCCGTTCTGCACGAGCAGTACTTC
TRBV4-1	.	.	TRBJ2-7	CASSQVMTDPAEQYF	TGCGCCAGCAGCCAAGTGATGACGGACCCGGCCGAGCAGTACTTC
TRBV9	.	.	TRBJ1-2	CASSPNRGMSRYTF	TGTGCCAGCAGCCCTAACCGAGGGATGAGCCGCTACACCTTC
TRBV7-6	.	.	TRBJ2-2	CASSLVVNTGELFF	TGTGCCAGCAGCTTAGTGGTGAACACCGGGGAGCTGTTTTTT
TRBV5-1	TRBD1	.	TRBJ2-7	CASSPLSGQGTGEQYF	TGCGCCAGCAGCCCACTCTCAGGACAGGGGACCGGAGAGCAGTACTTC
TRBV28	.	.	TRBJ2-6	CASSSWQEPGANVLTF	TGTGCCAGCAGTTCCTGGCAGGAACCTGGGGCCAACGTCCTGACTTTC
TRBV5-4	TRBD2	.	TRBJ2-1	CASSSGTSGYNEQFF	TGTGCCAGCAGCTCCGGGACTAGCGGTTACAATGAGCAGTTCTTC
TRBV19	.	.	TRBJ1-5	CASSTTRGSNQPQHF	TGTGCCAGTAGTACAACCCGGGGATCGAATCAGCCCCAGCATTTT
TRBV29-1	.	.	TRBJ2-7	CSVAPRGRLMDEQYF	TGCAGCGTTGCTCCGCGGGGCAGGTTGATGGACGAGCAGTACTTC
TRBV7-3	.	.	TRBJ2-1	CASSLSRESYNEQFF	TGTGCCAGCAGCTTATCACGGGAGTCCTACAATGAGCAGTTCTTC
TRBV5-1	TRBD2	.	TRBJ2-1	CASSLGTSGSYEQFF	TGCGCCAGCAGCCTCGGGACTAGCGGGAGTTATGAGCAGTTCTTC
TRBV28	TRBD2	.	TRBJ2-1	CASRGSSGGQYNEQFF	TGTGCCAGCAGGGGGAGTAGCGGGGGTCAATACAATGAGCAGTTCTTC
TRBV27	TRBD2	.	TRBJ2-1	CASSSTWEGEQFF	TGTGCCAGCAGTTCGACCTGGGAGGGTGAGCAGTTCTTC
TRBV10-1	.	.	TRBJ2-4	CASSFSRGNIQYF	TGCGCCAGCAGTTTTTCACGAGGGAACATTCAGTACTTC
TRBV18	TRBD2	.	TRBJ2-3	CASSPAGSGFITDTQYF	TGTGCCAGCTCACCGGCGGGTAGCGGGTTTATCACAGATACGCAGTATTTT
TRBV7-2	.	.	TRBJ2-1	CASSYGDWGQFF	TGTGCCAGCAGCTATGGAGACTGGGGGCAGTTCTTC
TRBV7-3	.	.	TRBJ2-5	CASSPGRYETQYF	TGTGCCAGCAGCCCCGGGCGTTACGAGACCCAGTACTTC
TRBV27	.	.	TRBJ1-1	CASSLSRLNTEAFF	TGTGCCAGCAGTTTAAGCCGGTTGAACACTGAAGCTTTCTTT
TRBV5-4	TRBD1	.	TRBJ1-2	CASSFVQGADGYTF	TGTGCCAGCAGCTTTGTACAGGGGGCGGATGGCTACACCTTC
TRBV18	TRBD2	.	TRBJ2-1	CASSPSGTSGGLNEQFF	TGTGCCAGCTCCCCATCCGGGACTAGCGGGGGATTAAATGAGCAGTTCTTC
TRBV11-2	TRBD1	.	TRBJ2-2	CASSPRQGIGTGELFF	TGTGCCAGCAGCCCGCGACAGGGAATAGGCACCGGGGAGCTGTTTTTT
TRBV7-2	.	.	TRBJ2-5	CASSIDRHGTQYF	TGTGCCAGCAGCATTGACAGACATGGGACCCAGTACTTC
TRBV7-3	.	.	TRBJ1-1	CASSLSRDTEAFF	TGTGCCAGCAGCTTAAGCAGGGACACTGAAGCTTTCTTT